These 23 T cell receptor beta chains were all obtained from the same sample, sequenced in a study of T cell responses to AZD1222 COVID-19 vaccine. Measured with immunoSEQ multiplex PCR; TCRdb has only the in-frame clones, and not every one. The table includes about 140,000 clones, about 89% detected once. The sequenced sample was peripheral blood, obtained 28 days after the second dose of the MenACWY control vaccine. The receptors were sampled from an adult who received the MenACWY meningococcal vaccine as a control.

The rearrangement joins TRBV15 to TRBJ2-6, with D perhaps TRBD1 or TRBD2 (5 bases each). CDR1 LNHNV and CDR2 YYDKDF come from the germline V gene (reference sequence). Trimming removed 5 bases from V and 5 bases from J, with 10 bases in between. The CDR3 covers 14 residues. The CDR3 is CATSEGSRANVLTF. As DNA, the CDR3 is TGTGCCACCAGCGAGGGGTCGCGGGCCAACGTCCTGACTTTC.

The V call is TRBV7-8, the J call TRBJ1-3, with no clear D. The germline CDR1 and CDR2 sequences are SGHVS and FQNEAQ. V was trimmed by 4 bases and J by 0 bases, leaving 10 bases between them. The CDR3 is 15 residues long. Here the CDR3 reads CASSWTDVSGNTIYF. CDR3 nucleotide sequence: TGTGCCAGCAGCTGGACGGACGTCTCTGGAAACACCATATATTTT. The variable domain in full, completed from reference TRBV7-8 and TRBJ1-3, reads GAGVSQSPRYKVAKRGQDVALRCDPISGHVSLFWYQQALGQGPEFLTYFQNEAQLDKSGLPSDRFFAERPEGSVSTLKIQRTQQEDSAVYLCASSWTDVSGNTIYFGEGSWLTVV.

The chain uses TRBV6-5 and TRBJ1-6; TRBD1 matches 10 bases. CDR3 length: 16 amino acids. Germline CDR1 and CDR2: MNHEY and SVGAGI. V dropped 4 bases and J dropped 8; count of bases not matched to a gene: 8. Written as DNA, the CDR3 is TGTGCCAGCAGTTCGCCGACAGGGGGCAGGCATTCACCCCTCCACTTT. It specifies CASSSPTGGRHSPLHF.

The chain carries TRBV6-4 and TRBJ2-1; D possibly corresponds to TRBD2 (6 bases). This CDR3 comprises 14 residues. Per germline, CDR1 MRHNA and CDR2 SNTAGT. Trimming pared 0 bases from V and 8 bases from J, leaving 11 bases between. CDR3 loop: CASSDSAGPYEQFF. Here the CDR3 DNA reads TGTGCCAGCAGTGACTCGGCGGGACCATATGAGCAGTTCTTC.

CDR3 sequence reads: CASMETTSSYEQYF. CDR3 nucleotides: TGTGCCAGCATGGAGACAACGAGCTCCTACGAGCAGTACTTC. The chain carries TRBV2 and TRBJ2-7; D remains unclear. Deletions cut 7 bases from V and 0 bases from J, with 13 bases between. CDR1 is SNHLY, CDR2 FYNNEI, per germline. The CDR3 length is 14 residues. Looking up the rest from reference TRBV2 and TRBJ2-7 gives the full variable domain: EPEVTQTPSHQVTQMGQEVILRCVPISNHLYFYWYRQILGQKVEFLVSFYNNEISEKSEIFDDQFSVERPDGSNFTLKIRSTKLEDSAMYFCASMETTSSYEQYFGPGTRLTVT.

This chain links TRBV2 with TRBJ2-1; 8 nucleotides align to TRBD2. V trimming: 8 bases; J trimming: 5 bases; junction bases outside the gene matches: 11. Germline assignment: CDR1 SNHLY and CDR2 FYNNEI. This CDR3 is 15 amino acids long. The CDR3 sequence is CASSGTSATHNEQFF. Written as DNA, the CDR3 is TGTGCCAGCTCGGGGACTAGTGCTACCCACAATGAGCAGTTCTTC.

This sequence joins TRBV9 and TRBJ2-3; TRBD2 matches 12 bases. Germline V gives CDR1 SGDLS, CDR2 YYNGEE. The CDR3 loop spans 16 amino acids. With V trimmed by 0 bases and J by 8 bases, 7 bases remained unmatched. CDR3 residues: CASSVASSGGAATQYF. CDR3 nucleotide sequence: TGTGCCAGCAGCGTAGCATCTAGCGGGGGGGCTGCTACGCAGTATTTT.

V and J are TRBV7-9 and TRBJ1-1, with D possibly TRBD1 on 5 matching bases. The V and J ends lost 2 bases and 3 bases respectively, with 16 bases between them. From germline, CDR1 is SEHNR and CDR2 FQNEAQ (reference sequence). CDR3 length: 16 amino acids. The DNA of the CDR3 is TGTGCCAGCAGCTTAAGTCCGGCAGGGTCGGACACTGAAGCTTTCTTT. This translates into CASSLSPAGSDTEAFF.

V and J are TRBV5-1 and TRBJ2-5; 8 bases map to TRBD1. With 5 bases clipped from V and 0 bases from J, the junction kept 6 bases outside the gene matches. Germline assignment: CDR1 SGHRS and CDR2 YFSETQ. There are 15 residues in the CDR3. CDR3 sequence: CASRGQGRHQETQYF. For the CDR3, the DNA is TGCGCCAGCAGAGGACAGGGCCGCCACCAAGAGACCCAGTACTTC.

The chain combines TRBV7-6 with TRBJ1-1, with D tentatively TRBD1 (6 bases). The CDR3 consists of 14 residues. Germline CDR1 reads SGHVS; CDR2 reads FNYEAQ. The V end lost 4 bases, the J end lost 5 bases, and 14 bases lay between the germline ends. CDR3 region: CASSSQGGGTEAFF. CDR3 sequence (DNA): TGTGCCAGCAGCTCACAGGGCGGGGGGACTGAAGCTTTCTTT.

The chain employs TRBV6-2 or TRBV6-3 and TRBJ2-7; 7 positions agree with TRBD1. The V segment lost 2 bases and the J segment 4 bases; nucleotides outside the gene matches: 14. The CDR3 is 17 residues long. CDR1 is MNHEY, CDR2 SVGEGT, per germline. CDR3 region: CASSYRYPTQGWYEQYF. The CDR3 nucleotides read TGTGCCAGCAGTTACAGGTACCCCACACAGGGGTGGTACGAGCAGTACTTC.

The chain recombines TRBV30 with TRBJ2-7, with D tentatively TRBD2 (5 bases). Germline lookup yields CDR1 GTSNPN and CDR2 SVGIG (reference sequence). CDR3 size: 15 residues. Trimming pared 1 base from V and 4 bases from J, leaving 17 bases between. Here the CDR3 reads CAWSDNRGFRYEQYF. The CDR3 DNA follows: TGTGCCTGGAGTGATAATCGGGGTTTTAGGTACGAGCAGTACTTC. Full variable domain (remainder filled in from reference TRBV30 and TRBJ2-7): SQTIHQWPATLVQPVGSPLSLECTVEGTSNPNLYWYRQAAGRGLQLLFYSVGIGQISSEVPQNLSASRPQDRQFILSSKKLLLSDSGFYLCAWSDNRGFRYEQYFGPGTRLTVT.

In this sample, this clone turned up once. This sequence joins TRBV7-3 and TRBJ1-6; D is ambiguous. Trimming stripped 3 bases from V and 5 bases from J, with 8 bases between. The CDR3 contains 14 residues. Germline assignment: CDR1 SGHTA and CDR2 FQGTGA. DNA for the CDR3: TGTGCCAGCAGCTTCGGGTCGGATAATTCACCCCTCCACTTT. Translation: CASSFGSDNSPLHF.

The table lists this clone with a few counts. This chain joins TRBV7-9 and TRBJ1-4, with D tentatively TRBD1 (5 bases). The V end lost 5 bases, the J end lost 5 bases, and 15 bases lay between the germline ends. The CDR3 covers 15 residues. Per germline, CDR1 SEHNR and CDR2 FQNEAQ (reference sequence). The CDR3 region has the DNA TGTGCCAGCAGCCCGGGGACGGTGGGGAATGAAAAACTGTTTTTT. As protein: CASSPGTVGNEKLFF.

This chain joins TRBV4-1 and TRBJ2-5; 11 bases are a match to TRBD1. The CDR3 consists of 15 residues. With 6 bases clipped from V and 2 bases from J, the junction kept 5 bases outside the gene matches. From germline, CDR1 is MGHRA and CDR2 YSYEKL. CDR3 loop: CASSLDRGLQETQYF. In nucleotides, the CDR3 is TGCGCCAGCAGTCTGGACAGGGGGCTGCAAGAGACCCAGTACTTC.

V and J are TRBV5-1 and TRBJ2-2, with 11 bases lining up with TRBD1. The CDR3 contains 17 residues. V lost 4 bases to trimming and J lost 4 bases; unmatched junction nucleotides: 9. Germline values: CDR1 SGHRS, CDR2 YFSETQ. CDR3 sequence (DNA): TGCGCCAGCAGCGCAACGTCCGGGACAGGGGGCACCGGGGAGCTGTTTTTT. It is translated as CASSATSGTGGTGELFF.

V is TRBV7-3 and J is TRBJ2-3, with 12 bases aligning to TRBD2. Per the germline V gene, CDR1 is SGHTA and CDR2 is FQGTGA. The V segment lost 5 bases and the J segment 4 bases; nucleotides outside the gene matches: 7. The CDR3 sequence is 16 residues long. CDR3 DNA: TGTGCCAGCAGCCCGCTAGCGGGGGGGTACGCAGATACGCAGTATTTT. Its protein is CASSPLAGGYADTQYF.

This clone appeared once. The chain joins TRBV11-2 to TRBJ2-1; 9 bases agree with TRBD1. The germline gives CDR1 SGHAT, CDR2 FQNNGV. This CDR3 is 15 amino acids long. V gave up 3 bases and J gave up 6 bases; unmatched junction bases: 6. The CDR3 sequence: CASSFMTGGLNEQFF. The DNA for the CDR3 is TGTGCCAGCAGCTTTATGACAGGGGGGCTCAATGAGCAGTTCTTC.

The rearrangement uses TRBV6-1 and TRBJ2-7; no firm D call. The V end was cut by 1 base, the J end by 5 bases, with 15 bases between. The germline CDR1 and CDR2 sequences are MNHNS and SASEGT. This CDR3 spans 15 amino acids. CDR3: CASSEGGAPLDEQYF. As DNA, the CDR3 is TGTGCCAGCAGTGAAGGTGGAGCGCCACTCGACGAGCAGTACTTC.

The genes are TRBV19 and TRBJ2-2, with 12 nucleotides matching TRBD1. The trim removed 9 bases at V and 7 bases at J, leaving 9 bases unmatched. This CDR3 region has 15 residues. The germline CDR1 and CDR2 sequences are LNHDA and SQIVND (reference sequence). This chain's CDR3 is CASEWGQGARGELFF. DNA of the CDR3: TGTGCCAGCGAGTGGGGACAGGGGGCTCGCGGGGAGCTGTTTTTT.

The V call is TRBV4-1, the J call TRBJ2-2; the D call may be TRBD1 or TRBD2 (5 bases each). This CDR3 spans 16 amino acids. CDR1 is MGHRA and CDR2 is YSYEKL in the germline V gene. V was cut by 0 bases and J by 3 bases, with 11 bases left in between. The CDR3, as DNA: TGCGCCAGCAGCCAAGATAGGGGACCTGACACCGGGGAGCTGTTTTTT. As protein: CASSQDRGPDTGELFF.

CDR3 loop: CASSIVPQPQHF. CDR3 nucleotide sequence: TGTGCCAGTAGTATAGTTCCGCAGCCCCAGCATTTT. The chain uses TRBV19 and TRBJ1-5, with D unclear. This CDR3 contains 12 residues. The ends were cut back, 1 base at V and 7 bases at J, with 5 bases in the middle. Per germline, CDR1 LNHDA and CDR2 SQIVND (reference sequence).

The chain combines TRBV5-6 with TRBJ2-7; 7 bases line up with TRBD2. Germline CDR1 and CDR2: SGHDT and YYEEEE. This CDR3 has 15 residues. Trimming at V came to 4 bases and at J to 3 bases, leaving 10 bases not matched to a gene. Here the CDR3 DNA reads TGTGCCAGCAGCATCCTAGCGGTTAGCCTCTACGAGCAGTACTTC. Protein product: CASSILAVSLYEQYF.